This T cell receptor beta chain appears in the sequencing data of a study of T-cell memory formation after mild COVID-19. Study-level results: SARS-CoV-2 specificity was not confirmed for second-wave clones peaking on day 37. Day 15 to 85 contractors were CD4/CD8 balanced; later expanders leaned CD4+.

This clonotype was counted ten times or more. The antigen remains unidentified. TCRdb used MiXCR to reprocess the 5' RACE reads, holding one entry per CDR3 protein. Among 400,000 to 500,000 distinct CDR3 sequences listed, 20% were seen once. The sequenced sample was PBMCs or a T cell subset sorted from them (not recorded which). The receptor's source is an adult woman who had mild COVID-19 (a few samples of this study predate the infection). Cell type and time point are not known.

The DNA of the CDR3 is TGTGCCACCAGCGTCGGACAGGGCCCCTACGAGCAGTACTTC. Amino acids: CATSVGQGPYEQYF. The chain couples TRBV15 to TRBJ2-7; 8 bases match TRBD1. The germline gives CDR1 LNHNV, CDR2 YYDKDF (reference sequence). This CDR3 region has 14 residues. V shed 5 bases and J 2 bases; nucleotides not matched to a gene: 5.